A selection of T cell receptor beta chains follows, all from one sample in a study of blood T cell repertoires in COVID-19. Clones were sequenced by immunoSEQ multiplex PCR, and TCRdb holds only the in-frame ones, with some missing. Of around 95,000 clones listed, 70% to 90% are singletons. The specimen sequenced was peripheral blood. These receptor sequences come from a human donor in a cohort sampled during active COVID-19. Each CDR3 is given with its conserved first and last residue. D genes are given only for firm matches. The listing skips clone size in some rows; elsewhere it reads once, few, many or a size class.

TRBV9	once	-	TRBJ2-3	CASSPSQSRSADTQYF	TGTGCCAGCAGCCCATCCCAGTCAAGGAGCGCAGATACGCAGTATTTT
TRBV30	-	-	TRBJ2-7	CAWSGRDYEQYF	TGTGCCTGGAGTGGGCGGGACTACGAGCAGTACTTC
TRBV28	-	TRBD1	TRBJ1-2	CASSLETGLGYGYTF	TGTGCCAGCAGTTTAGAGACAGGGCTTGGGTATGGCTACACCTTC
TRBV5-3	-	-	TRBJ2-3	CARSFSPPGLTIDTQYF	TGTGCCAGAAGCTTCAGTCCTCCAGGGCTTACCATAGATACGCAGTATTTT
TRBV4-1	-	-	TRBJ1-3	CASSQAGFPGNTIYF	TGCGCCAGCAGCCAAGCAGGTTTCCCTGGAAACACCATATATTTT
TRBV6-2/TRBV6-3	-	-	TRBJ1-5	CASSYGGGGGYQPQHF	TGTGCCAGCAGTTACGGCGGCGGGGGAGGCTATCAGCCCCAGCATTTT
TRBV4-1	-	TRBD2	TRBJ2-1	CASRTAGGHNEQFF	TGCGCCAGCAGGACTGCGGGGGGACACAATGAGCAGTTCTTC
TRBV10-3	-	-	TRBJ1-2	CAISESMGLDGYTF	TGTGCCATCAGTGAGTCGATGGGGCTGGATGGCTACACCTTC
TRBV24-1	-	-	TRBJ2-3	CATKPSTSDTQYF	TGTGCCACCAAGCCCTCTACTTCAGATACGCAGTATTTT
TRBV27	-	-	TRBJ2-3	CASRETDTQYF	TGTGCCAGCAGGGAGACAGATACGCAGTATTTT
TRBV29-1	-	-	TRBJ1-1	CSVREGEWAEAFF	TGCAGCGTTAGAGAGGGAGAGTGGGCTGAAGCTTTCTTT
TRBV7-5	-	-	TRBJ2-7	CARTWRELTYEQYF	TGTGCCAGAACCTGGCGGGAGTTAACCTACGAGCAGTACTTC
TRBV19	-	-	TRBJ2-5	CASSIQGKYQETQYF	TGTGCCAGTAGTATACAGGGGAAGTACCAAGAGACCCAGTACTTC
TRBV19	-	TRBD2	TRBJ2-2	CASKASGRALPNTGELFF	TGTGCCAGTAAGGCTAGCGGGAGGGCCTTACCGAACACCGGGGAGCTGTTTTTT
TRBV15	-	-	TRBJ1-2	CATSSPGSNYGYTF	TGTGCCACCAGCAGCCCAGGATCTAACTATGGCTACACCTTC
TRBV4-2	-	TRBD1	TRBJ1-2	CASSQELRDRGGYTF	TGTGCCAGCAGCCAAGAGCTCCGGGACAGGGGTGGCTACACCTTC
TRBV27	-	-	TRBJ2-5	CASSLRRQETQYF	TGTGCCAGCAGTTTACGGCGGCAAGAGACCCAGTACTTC
TRBV19	-	TRBD2	TRBJ2-7	CASSIGGAGYSYEQYF	TGTGCCAGTAGTATCGGGGGGGCAGGCTACTCCTACGAGCAGTACTTC
TRBV3-1/TRBV3-2	-	TRBD1	TRBJ1-2	CASSRGQGNNYGYTF	TGTGCCAGCAGCCGAGGACAGGGGAATAACTATGGCTACACCTTC